This passage covers 13 T cell receptor beta chains from one sample sequenced in a study of monozygotic twins with inflammatory bowel disease. TCRdb reanalyzed the 5' RACE reads and collapses them to one entry per CDR3 protein, without DNA. This sample's table reports approximately 330,000 distinct CDR3 sequences. The sample consisted of blood. The receptor source for this set is a human donor with ulcerative colitis or Crohn's disease, or a healthy co-twin of an affected twin (not recorded which).

The V and J genes are TRBV7-2 and TRBJ2-7; the TRBD1 assignment by TCRdb is unverifiable without DNA. This CDR3 is 14 amino acids long. Germline CDR1 reads SGHTA; CDR2 reads FQGNSA. The CDR3 region is CASSLDRVAYEQYF.

This chain connects TRBV20-1 to TRBJ2-7; as DNA is missing, the TRBD2 call by TCRdb cannot be tested. The CDR3 length is 13 residues. In germline, CDR1 is DFQATT, CDR2 SNEGSKA (reference sequence). The chain's CDR3 is CSASDSGAREQYF.

This chain links TRBV29-1 with TRBJ2-5; TCRdb's D gene call, TRBD1, goes unchecked for lack of DNA. Germline V CDR1 and CDR2: SQVTM, ANQGSEA. This CDR3 region has 11 residues. CDR3 region: CSSGNGETQYF.

V gene TRBV12-3 or TRBV12-4 combines with J gene TRBJ1-5; TCRdb reports TRBD1, a call that lacks DNA to check it against. The CDR3 loop spans 14 amino acids. CDR3 region: CASSLLAGAQPQHF.

V is TRBV27 and J is TRBJ2-3. The CDR3 length is 13 residues. Germline CDR1 is MNHEY and CDR2 is SMNVEV (reference sequence). CDR3 loop: CASSYRYTDTQYF.

The chain uses TRBV10-3 and TRBJ2-2; TCRdb's assignment of TRBD1 cannot be checked, as there is no DNA. The germline CDR1 and CDR2 sequences are ENHRY and SYGVKD. CDR3 size: 16 residues. The chain's CDR3 is CAISEHGTGNTGELFF.

The V and J genes are TRBV19 and TRBJ2-1; TCRdb calls TRBD2, which cannot be checked without DNA. Germline V lookup: CDR1 LNHDA, CDR2 SQIVND (reference sequence). The CDR3 totals 14 residues. The CDR3 reads CASTGLAANNEQFF.

The gene calls are TRBV3-1 and TRBJ2-6; the D call of TRBD1 rests on TCRdb alone, since no DNA is present to check it. Germline loops: CDR1 LGHDT, CDR2 YNNKEL (reference sequence). CDR3 length equals 17 residues. The CDR3 spells CASSRRQTISGANVLTF.

The genes are TRBV5-6 and TRBJ2-1. The CDR3 extends over 13 amino acids. Germline loops: CDR1 SGHDT, CDR2 YYEEEE. CDR3 protein: CASSFRSGNEQFF. Combining the CDR3 with reference TRBV5-6 and TRBJ2-1 gives the whole variable domain DAGVTQSPTHLIKTRGQQVTLRCSPKSGHDTVSWYQQALGQGPQFIFQYYEEEERQRGNFPDRFSGHQFPNYSSELNVNALLLGDSALYLCASSFRSGNEQFFGPGTRLTVL.

V is TRBV12-3 or TRBV12-4 and J is TRBJ1-1. This CDR3 contains 12 residues. The CDR3 region is CASRAQNTEAFF.

The V gene is TRBV24-1, the J gene TRBJ2-3; TCRdb calls TRBD2, which cannot be checked without DNA. The CDR3 runs to 14 residues. The V gene's germline CDR1 is KGHDR and CDR2 SFDVKD. This CDR3 is CATSESGGTDTQYF.

V gene TRBV20-1 combines with J gene TRBJ1-3; TCRdb's assignment of TRBD1 cannot be checked, as there is no DNA. There are 14 residues in the CDR3. Germline V gene data show CDR1 as DFQATT and CDR2 as SNEGSKA (reference sequence). The CDR3 protein is CSALTGGSGNTIYF.

V gene TRBV20-1 combines with J gene TRBJ2-7; the D gene TCRdb calls, TRBD1, cannot be checked with no DNA. The CDR3 has 14 amino acids. Germline loops: CDR1 DFQATT, CDR2 SNEGSKA (reference sequence). CDR3: CSARWAGSSYEQYF.